This is a list of T cell receptor beta chains from one sample in a study. TCRdb ran MiXCR on the 5' RACE reads and lists one entry per CDR3 protein. The sample yields tens of thousands of distinct CDR3 sequences, roughly a fifth seen once. The sequenced sample was Tregs sorted from a lymph node. These receptors were obtained from a female donor with breast cancer. Both conserved end residues are part of each CDR3. D genes are given only for firm matches. Clone size appears in some rows only: once, few, many, or a class for an expanded clone.

>TRBV7-9|many|TRBJ2-7|-
TGTGCCAGCAGCTCGGACGTGCAGTACTTC
CASSSDVQYF
>TRBV30|few|TRBJ1-5|TRBD1
TGTGCCTGGCAGACAGGGGCTATGAGTCAGCCCCAGCATTTT
CAWQTGAMSQPQHF
>TRBV27|-|TRBJ2-7|-
TGTGCCAGCAGTGTAGCCGGGGATACCTACGAGCAGTACTTC
CASSVAGDTYEQYF
>TRBV20-1|few|TRBJ2-7|TRBD2
TGCAGTGCTAGGGGGACTAGCGGGAGGTTCTACGAGCAGTACTTC
CSARGTSGRFYEQYF
>TRBV5-1|many|TRBJ1-1|-
TGCGCCAGCACCCCGGGGGGTCCAGGGACTGAAGCTTTCTTT
CASTPGGPGTEAFF
>TRBV29-1|few|TRBJ1-5|-
TGCAGCGTTGAAGGAGGTCAGGGGCAGGATCAGCCCCAGCATTTT
CSVEGGQGQDQPQHF
>TRBV20-1|many|TRBJ1-3|-
TGCAGTGCTAGAGATTTACGGGGGTCTGGAAACACCATATATTTT
CSARDLRGSGNTIYF
>TRBV6-1|many|TRBJ2-7|-
TGTGCCAGCAGTGAAAACTACGAGCAGTACTTC
CASSENYEQYF
>TRBV27|few|TRBJ2-4|-
TGTGCCAGCAGTTTGGGGGCGGGATCTAAAAACATTCAGTACTTC
CASSLGAGSKNIQYF
>TRBV10-1|few|TRBJ2-1|TRBD2
TGCGCCAGCAGTGACAGGGCGGGAGAACACAACAATGAGCAGTTCTTC
CASSDRAGEHNNEQFF
>TRBV3-1|few|TRBJ1-6|TRBD1
TGTGCCAGCAGCCCCAGGACAGGGCAAAATTCACCCCTCCACTTT
CASSPRTGQNSPLHF
>TRBV7-6|-|TRBJ2-7|TRBD1
TGTGCCAGCAGCTTAGGTGAGGGGGCGAGTGGCGAGCAGTACTTC
CASSLGEGASGEQYF
>TRBV5-1|many|TRBJ1-1|-
TGCGCCAGCAGCCTGCAGGGAGAAGGGACTGAAGCTTTCTTT
CASSLQGEGTEAFF
>TRBV6-1|-|TRBJ2-2|-
TGTGCCAGCAGCAACGGGACAGTTACACCGCGGGGCACCGGGGAGCTGTTTTTT
CASSNGTVTPRGTGELFF
>TRBV6-5|-|TRBJ1-6|-
TGTACCAGCAGTTACTCTTCGGGGAATTTACCCCTCCACTTT
CTSSYSSGNLPLHF
>TRBV28|-|TRBJ2-1|-
TGTGCCAGCAGTTCCGCGCGCAATGAGCAGTTCTTC
CASSSARNEQFF
>TRBV20-1|-|TRBJ2-1|TRBD2
TGCAGTGCTAACCCTTGGACTAGCGGAGAATACAATGAGCAGTTCTTC
CSANPWTSGEYNEQFF
>TRBV4-3|few|TRBJ2-7|TRBD1
TGCGCCAGCAGCCAGGCCTGGACAGGGGCCCTCCCCTACGAGCAGTACTTC
CASSQAWTGALPYEQYF
>TRBV5-1|-|TRBJ2-7|-
TGCGCCAGCAGCGGGGAGGGGGGAGCCCTACTTGAAGAGCAGTACTTC
CASSGEGGALLEEQYF
>TRBV7-2|many|TRBJ2-1|TRBD2
TGTGCCAGCAGCCGACTAGCGGGTTACAATGAGCAGTTCTTC
CASSRLAGYNEQFF
>TRBV11-2|many|TRBJ2-7|TRBD2
TGTGCCAGCAGCCCCGTGGGACTAGCGGGTGTATACGAGCAGTACTTC
CASSPVGLAGVYEQYF
>TRBV9|medium-sized|TRBJ2-7|TRBD2
TGTGCCAGCAGCTTTGGACTAGCGGGAGTATACGAGCAGTACTTC
CASSFGLAGVYEQYF
>TRBV20-1|-|TRBJ2-7|TRBD2
TGCAGTGCCTCGGGACTAGCGGGAGAATACGAGCAGTACTTC
CSASGLAGEYEQYF
>TRBV24-1|many|TRBJ2-2|-
TGTGCCACCAGTGACCTGAAGGGGGGAGACACCGGGGAGCTGTTTTTT
CATSDLKGGDTGELFF
>TRBV6-5|many|TRBJ2-5|-
TGTGCCAGCAGTCCTAAACGGGACGGCCGCCAAGAGACCCAGTACTTC
CASSPKRDGRQETQYF
>TRBV5-1|few|TRBJ1-3|-
TGCGCCAGCAGCTTTTCAGGGGCTGCAGGAAACACCATATATTTT
CASSFSGAAGNTIYF
>TRBV5-5|-|TRBJ1-1|-
TGTGCCAGCAGCAGAGAAACAGGGTTCCCTGTAGCTTTCTTT
CASSRETGFPVAFF
>TRBV24-1|many|TRBJ1-1|-
TGTGCCACCAGTGACTCCAGGCGAGGCCGAGCTGTTGAAGCTTTCTTT
CATSDSRRGRAVEAFF
>TRBV7-8|many|TRBJ2-7|-
TGTGCCAGCAGCTTGTCGGAAGTCTACGAGCAGTACTTC
CASSLSEVYEQYF